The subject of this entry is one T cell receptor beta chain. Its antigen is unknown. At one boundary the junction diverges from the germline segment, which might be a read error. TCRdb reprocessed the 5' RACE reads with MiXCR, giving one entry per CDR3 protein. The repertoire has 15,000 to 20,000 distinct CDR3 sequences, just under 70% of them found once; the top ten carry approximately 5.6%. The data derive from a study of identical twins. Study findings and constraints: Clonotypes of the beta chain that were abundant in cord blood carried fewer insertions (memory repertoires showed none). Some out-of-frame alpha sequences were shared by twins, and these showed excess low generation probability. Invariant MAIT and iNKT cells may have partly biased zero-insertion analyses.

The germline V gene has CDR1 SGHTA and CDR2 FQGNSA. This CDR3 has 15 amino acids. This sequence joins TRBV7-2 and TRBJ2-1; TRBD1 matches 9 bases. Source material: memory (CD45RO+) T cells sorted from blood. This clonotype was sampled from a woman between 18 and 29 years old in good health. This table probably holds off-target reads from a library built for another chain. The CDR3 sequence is CPSSHRDRAFNEQFF. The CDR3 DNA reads TGTCCCAGCAGCCACCGGGACAGGGCTTTCAATGAGCAGTTCTTC.